The sequence of this T cell receptor beta chain was determined in a study of blood T cell repertoires in COVID-19. This CDR3 region has 15 residues. Per the germline V gene, CDR1 is SGHTA and CDR2 is FQGNSA. The ends lost 3 bases at V and 0 bases at J; junction bases unmatched: 3. The repertoire was sequenced with immunoSEQ multiplex PCR; TCRdb's copy has only in-frame clones and lacks some. This table holds some 240,000 clones, around 80% found once. This sequence joins TRBV7-2 and TRBJ2-7; 9 nucleotides agree with TRBD2. The receptor was derived from a woman between 70 and 85 years old with acute or convalescent COVID-19. Source material: peripheral blood. CDR3 nucleotide sequence: TGTGCCAGCAGCTTGGGTAGCGGGAGCTCCTACGAGCAGTACTTC. Amino acid sequence: CASSLGSGSSYEQYF.